These 30 T cell receptor beta chains share one sample of origin, sequenced in a study of blood T cell repertoires in COVID-19. Measured with immunoSEQ multiplex PCR; TCRdb has only the in-frame clones, and not every one. The repertoire holds 50,000 to 80,000 clones, with 88% as singletons. Input material: peripheral blood. These receptors were obtained from a woman in her sixties or seventies with COVID-19, enrolled during active disease.

The chain employs TRBV2 and TRBJ1-6, with 8 bases fitting TRBD1. Germline V gives CDR1 SNHLY, CDR2 FYNNEI. The CDR3 loop spans 14 amino acids. With V trimmed by 6 bases and J by 7 bases, 5 bases remained unmatched. The CDR3 spells CASRRDRGNSPLHF. CDR3 coding DNA: TGTGCCAGCAGGAGAGACAGGGGCAATTCACCCCTCCACTTT.

The chain combines TRBV11-3 with TRBJ2-5, with D unresolved. The V end lost 0 bases, the J end lost 4 bases, and 12 bases lay between the germline ends. This CDR3 is built from 15 residues. Per the germline V gene, CDR1 is SGHNT and CDR2 is YENEEA. The CDR3, as DNA: TGTGCCAGCAGCTTAGATGGCCCAGGTCCAGAGACCCAGTACTTC. Its translation is CASSLDGPGPETQYF.

This sequence joins TRBV6-5 and TRBJ2-1, with D tentatively TRBD1 (5 bases). CDR1 is MNHEY and CDR2 is SVGAGI in the germline V gene. Between the trimmed V and J ends, which lost 6 bases and 7 bases, there was a span of 19 bases. CDR3 length: 15 residues. The DNA of the CDR3 is TGTGCCAGCAGCCGACAGCCTCAACCTGGGAATGAGCAGTTCTTC. Its translation: CASSRQPQPGNEQFF.

This sequence joins TRBV15 and TRBJ1-5; a possible D gene is TRBD1 (6 bases). CDR3 length equals 15 residues. Germline V gene lookup returns CDR1 LNHNV and CDR2 YYDKDF (reference sequence). With 3 bases removed from V and 1 base from J, the gap between germline ends came to 10 bases. The CDR3 DNA reads TGTGCCACCAGCAGGGAAGGACAGAGCAATCAGCCCCAGCATTTT. Its protein is CATSREGQSNQPQHF.

The chain recombines TRBV12-3 or TRBV12-4 with TRBJ1-1, with TRBD1 matching 7 bases. The CDR3 is 12 amino acids. J lost 8 bases, V lost 5 bases, and 5 bases had no gene match. CDR3 sequence reads: CASSPGGSEAFF. The CDR3 DNA sequence: TGTGCCAGCAGTCCAGGGGGTTCGGAAGCTTTCTTT.

The CDR3 here is CASSLGALDNEQFF. CDR3 DNA: TGTGCCAGCAGCTTAGGGGCTCTTGACAATGAGCAGTTCTTC. V and J are TRBV13 and TRBJ2-1; D ambiguous. V was pared by 0 bases and J by 5 bases, with 8 bases between. The CDR3 is made up of 14 amino acids. Germline loops: CDR1 PRHDT, CDR2 FYEKMQ (reference sequence).

This clone was found a few times. This rearrangement joins TRBV5-1 to TRBJ1-3; TRBD1 matches 12 bases. The CDR3 length is 15 residues. Germline loops: CDR1 SGHRS, CDR2 YFSETQ. The ends lost 0 bases at V and 6 bases at J; junction bases unmatched: 1. The chain's CDR3 is CASSLEGQGANTIYF. The DNA of the CDR3 is TGCGCCAGCAGCTTGGAGGGACAGGGGGCAAACACCATATATTTT. The full variable domain, rest sourced from reference TRBV5-1 and TRBJ1-3, is KAGVTQTPRYLIKTRGQQVTLSCSPISGHRSVSWYQQTPGQGLQFLFEYFSETQRNKGNFPGRFSGRQFSNSRSEMNVSTLELGDSALYLCASSLEGQGANTIYFGEGSWLTVV.

The chain recombines TRBV4-2 with TRBJ1-2, with a weak D call TRBD1 (5 bases). V was clipped by 4 bases and J by 5 bases, with 17 bases between them. Germline V gene data show CDR1 as LGHNA and CDR2 as YNFKEQ. The CDR3 consists of 15 residues. CDR3 in DNA: TGTGCCAGCAGCCCCAGAACCCTGGGACTGTATGGCTACACCTTC. Translating it yields CASSPRTLGLYGYTF.

The V gene is TRBV6-5, the J gene TRBJ2-2; D is perhaps TRBD2 (5 bases). The CDR3 is 13 amino acids. The V and J ends lost 5 bases and 4 bases respectively, with 8 bases between them. CDR1 and CDR2 (germline): MNHEY, SVGAGI. CDR3 protein: CASSPSPTGELFF. The CDR3, as DNA: TGTGCCAGCAGTCCTAGCCCCACCGGGGAGCTGTTTTTT.

A few counts support this clone. This rearrangement joins TRBV29-1 to TRBJ2-7; 9 bases match TRBD1. CDR1 and CDR2 (germline): SQVTM, ANQGSEA. V was clipped by 3 bases and J by 6 bases; unmatched bases: 0. This CDR3 has 11 residues. This CDR3 is CSVEGQGEQYF. The DNA of the CDR3 is TGCAGCGTTGAGGGACAGGGCGAGCAGTACTTC.

The rearrangement uses TRBV6-5 and TRBJ2-7; a weak D match, TRBD2 (6 bases). Germline lookup yields CDR1 MNHEY and CDR2 SVGAGI. V was pared by 0 bases and J by 2 bases, with 11 bases between. CDR3 length: 15 amino acids. CDR3 amino acids: CASSYSVTSPYEQYF. CDR3 DNA: TGTGCCAGCAGTTACTCGGTAACTAGCCCCTACGAGCAGTACTTC.

The chain links TRBV18 to TRBJ2-3; D perhaps matches TRBD2 (6 bases). Trimming left V 5 bases short and J 0 bases short, with 15 bases between. Germline V lookup: CDR1 KGHSH, CDR2 LQKENI. This CDR3 region has 16 residues. CDR3 bases: TGTGCCAGCTCATACGAAGCGGGCACAAGCACAGATACGCAGTATTTT. Amino acid sequence: CASSYEAGTSTDTQYF.

This clone was seen only a few times. The gene calls are TRBV19 and TRBJ2-7, with 7 positions matching TRBD2. After removal of 3 bases from V and 3 bases from J, the junction contained 8 bases not matched to a gene. CDR1 is LNHDA, CDR2 SQIVND, per germline (reference sequence). There are 15 residues in the CDR3. In nucleotides, the CDR3 is TGTGCCAGTAGTATTGGGCGGGGGTCGAGCTACGAGCAGTACTTC. It encodes CASSIGRGSSYEQYF.

Written as DNA, the CDR3 is TGTGCCAGCAGCCCAGGACAGCTCTATGGCTACACCTTC. As protein: CASSPGQLYGYTF. The chain recombines TRBV6-2 or TRBV6-3 with TRBJ1-2; weak D call: TRBD1 (6 bases). The CDR3 runs to 13 residues. Between the trimmed V and J ends, which lost 6 bases and 4 bases, there was a span of 12 bases. Per germline, CDR1 MNHEY and CDR2 SVGEGT.

CDR3 sequence: CASSQRGHLNSPLHF. The CDR3 DNA reads as TGTGCCAGCAGCCAACGGGGACACCTTAATTCACCCCTCCACTTT. J is TRBJ1-6 and V is TRBV4-2, with D tentatively TRBD1 (6 bases). This CDR3 has 15 residues. V lost 2 bases and J 6 bases, leaving 11 bases between the germline ends. Germline V gene sequence: CDR1 LGHNA, CDR2 YNFKEQ.

V and J are TRBV20-1 and TRBJ2-5; TRBD2 is a possible D gene (5 bases). V was shortened by 7 bases and J by 5 bases, with 11 bases between the two germline ends. CDR1 is DFQATT and CDR2 is SNEGSKA in the germline V gene (reference sequence). This CDR3 comprises 11 residues. CDR3 nucleotides: TGCAGTGTCCCGGGGTGGGAGACCCAGTACTTC. It specifies CSVPGWETQYF.

The CDR3 DNA reads TGTGCCAGCAGCCCCTGGGGTAGCGGGAGTGGAAATGAGCAGTTCTTC. Translating it yields CASSPWGSGSGNEQFF. The chain recombines TRBV7-2 with TRBJ2-1; 9 bases map to TRBD2. The CDR3 sequence is 16 residues long. V was clipped by 5 bases and J by 7 bases; unmatched bases: 12. Germline lookup yields CDR1 SGHTA and CDR2 FQGNSA.

The V and J genes are TRBV5-1 and TRBJ1-2; possible D gene TRBD1, 6 bases. CDR3 length: 14 residues. CDR1 is SGHRS, CDR2 YFSETQ, per germline. The V end lost 4 bases, the J end lost 4 bases, and 14 bases lay between the germline ends. Here the CDR3 reads CASSPPTGAYGYTF. CDR3 nucleotides: TGCGCCAGCAGCCCCCCGACAGGAGCCTATGGCTACACCTTC.

The rearrangement links TRBV29-1 to TRBJ1-2; D call uncertain. The germline V and J ends were trimmed by 4 bases and 3 bases, with 18 bases remaining between them. Looked up from germline, CDR1 is SQVTM and CDR2 is ANQGSEA. The CDR3 consists of 15 residues. Here the CDR3 reads CSVGLMHGQDYGYTF. The CDR3 DNA reads TGCAGCGTTGGTTTAATGCATGGGCAGGACTATGGCTACACCTTC.

J is TRBJ2-3 and V is TRBV10-3, with 7 bases that match TRBD1. Germline V gene data show CDR1 as ENHRY and CDR2 as SYGVKD. The CDR3 runs 14 residues. Losses at the gene ends were 7 bases for V and 0 bases for J; bases not matched to a gene: 4. The CDR3 spells CAIMGQSSTDTQYF. CDR3 coding DNA: TGTGCCATCATGGGACAGTCGAGCACAGATACGCAGTATTTT.

The table lists this clone with a count of one. This sequence joins TRBV19 and TRBJ1-2; D is uncertain. The CDR3 consists of 12 residues. CDR1 and CDR2 from the germline V gene are LNHDA and SQIVND (reference sequence). Trimming shortened V by 5 bases and J by 14 bases, and 18 bases separated the two germline ends. The CDR3 DNA is TGTGCCAGTAGTCCGGTGGAGGGAGGGAGGACCTTC. This gives the protein CASSPVEGGRTF.

The genes are TRBV28 and TRBJ1-1; D is undetermined. The CDR3 sequence is 18 residues long. Trimming stripped 2 bases from V and 3 bases from J, with 22 bases between. Germline V CDR1 and CDR2: MDHEN, SYDVKM. The CDR3 spells CASSLDLMTTWRDTEAFF. DNA for the CDR3: TGTGCCAGCAGTTTAGACCTTATGACGACTTGGAGGGACACTGAAGCTTTCTTT.

The CDR3 nucleotides are TGTGCCAGCAGTTCCCGCGGGGGGGCGTCCGGGGAGCTGTTTTTT. It encodes CASSSRGGASGELFF. V gene TRBV27 combines with J gene TRBJ2-2, with 9 bases aligning to TRBD2. The CDR3 contains 15 residues. The germline V gene has CDR1 MNHEY and CDR2 SMNVEV (reference sequence). Trimming took 4 bases from V and 6 from J; bases not matched to a gene: 6.

This clone was seen only once. The rearrangement links TRBV7-9 to TRBJ1-4, with TRBD1 matching 7 bases. V was clipped by 5 bases and J by 0 bases; unmatched bases: 3. The germline gives CDR1 SEHNR, CDR2 FQNEAQ (reference sequence). The CDR3 loop spans 15 amino acids. DNA of the CDR3: TGTGCCAGCAGCCACAGGGGTTCAACTAATGAAAAACTGTTTTTT. Protein product: CASSHRGSTNEKLFF. The full variable domain, its missing parts supplied by reference TRBV7-9 and TRBJ1-4, is DTGVSQNPRHKITKRGQNVTFRCDPISEHNRLYWYRQTLGQGPEFLTYFQNEAQLEKSRLLSDRFSAERPKGSFSTLEIQRTEQGDSAMYLCASSHRGSTNEKLFFGSGTQLSVL.

The table lists this clone with a few counts. The chain links TRBV9 to TRBJ1-1; possible D gene TRBD1, 6 bases. V was shortened by 4 bases and J by 3 bases, with 19 bases between the two germline ends. Germline V CDR1 and CDR2: SGDLS, YYNGEE. The CDR3 extends over 16 amino acids. CDR3 DNA sequence: TGTGCCAGCAGCCCGGACAGCTTCGTGAGTCACACTGAAGCTTTCTTT. This translates into CASSPDSFVSHTEAFF.

The chain carries TRBV5-5 and TRBJ1-4, with no clear D. From germline, CDR1 is SGHKS and CDR2 YYEKEE (reference sequence). V was cut by 2 bases and J by 0 bases, with 5 bases left in between. The CDR3 sequence is 14 residues long. The CDR3 protein is CASSFRATNEKLFF. The CDR3 region has the DNA TGTGCCAGCAGCTTCCGCGCAACTAATGAAAAACTGTTTTTT.

This chain uses TRBV6-2 or TRBV6-3 with TRBJ2-2; the match to TRBD1 covers 9 bases. The germline CDR1 and CDR2 sequences are MNHEY and SVGEGT. CDR3 length equals 16 residues. J was trimmed by 6 bases and V by 0 bases; bases with no gene match: 5. The CDR3 spells CASSYSGTGFSGELFF. CDR3 in DNA: TGTGCCAGCAGTTACTCTGGGACAGGGTTTTCCGGGGAGCTGTTTTTT.

For the CDR3, the DNA is TGTGCCAGCAGTTTGGGTCCGGGGACTGAAGCTTTCTTT. Its translation is CASSLGPGTEAFF. The chain carries TRBV12-3 or TRBV12-4 and TRBJ1-1; D gene unclear. This CDR3 region has 13 residues. V dropped 3 bases and J dropped 5 bases, with 10 bases sitting between them.

V is TRBV4-1 and J is TRBJ1-6; 10 nucleotides match TRBD1. The trim removed 0 bases at V and 7 bases at J, leaving 9 bases unmatched. The CDR3 has 18 residues. The germline gives CDR1 MGHRA, CDR2 YSYEKL. The CDR3 DNA is TGCGCCAGCAGCCAAGATCGGATCTCGGGACAGGGGAATTCACCCCTCCACTTT. It yields the protein CASSQDRISGQGNSPLHF.

The chain links TRBV7-9 to TRBJ1-5; D is unresolved. Germline values: CDR1 SEHNR, CDR2 FQNEAQ (reference sequence). There are 14 residues in the CDR3. V was clipped by 7 bases and J by 0 bases, with 10 bases between them. The CDR3, as DNA: TGTGCCAGCAATAGCGGGAATAGCAATCAGCCCCAGCATTTT. Translated: CASNSGNSNQPQHF.